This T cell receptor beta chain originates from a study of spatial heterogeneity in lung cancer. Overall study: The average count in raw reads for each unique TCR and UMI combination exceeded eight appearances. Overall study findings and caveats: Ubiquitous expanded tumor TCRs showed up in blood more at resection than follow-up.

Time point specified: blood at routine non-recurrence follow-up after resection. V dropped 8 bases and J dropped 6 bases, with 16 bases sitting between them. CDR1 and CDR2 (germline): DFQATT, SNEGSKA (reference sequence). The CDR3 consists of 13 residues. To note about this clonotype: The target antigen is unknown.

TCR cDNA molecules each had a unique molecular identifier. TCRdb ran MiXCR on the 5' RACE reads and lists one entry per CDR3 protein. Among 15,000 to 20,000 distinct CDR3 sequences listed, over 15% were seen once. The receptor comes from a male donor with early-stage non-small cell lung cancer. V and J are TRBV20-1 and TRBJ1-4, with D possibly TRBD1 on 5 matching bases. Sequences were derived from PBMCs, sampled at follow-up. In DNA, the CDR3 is TGCAGTCCTACCCGGGACGGAGATGAAAAACTGTTTTTT. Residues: CSPTRDGDEKLFF.